Listed below are T cell receptor beta chains from one sample, sequenced in a study of radiotherapy plus CTLA-4 blockade in lung cancer. Clones were sequenced by immunoSEQ multiplex PCR, and TCRdb holds only the in-frame ones, with some missing. The sample holds about 40,000 clones, 75% to 80% seen once. Here the sequenced sample was peripheral blood, taken from a patient treated with radiotherapy plus ipilimumab. All receptors come from a human donor with non-small cell lung cancer that progressed on radiotherapy plus ipilimumab. CDR3s include the opening cysteine and the closing phenylalanine or tryptophan. A D gene is named only where the DNA matches it firmly. Not all rows give a size; the values are once, few, many and, for expanded clones, a class.

TRBV5-8	TRBD2	TRBJ2-1	.	CASSSRTSGANEQFF	TGTGCCAGCAGCTCGAGGACTAGCGGGGCCAATGAGCAGTTCTTC
TRBV7-8	.	TRBJ1-3	.	CASSWGFGIETGNTIYF	TGTGCCAGCAGCTGGGGCTTCGGAATAGAGACTGGAAACACCATATATTTT
TRBV7-9	.	TRBJ1-4	.	CASSLTGSNEKLFF	TGTGCCAGCAGCCTTACAGGCTCTAATGAAAAACTGTTTTTT
TRBV4-1	.	TRBJ1-5	few	CASSQRTEDQPQHF	TGCGCCAGCAGCCAACGGACAGAGGATCAGCCCCAGCATTTT
TRBV6-5	.	TRBJ1-6	.	CASSRQGSPLHF	TGTGCCAGCAGTAGGCAGGGTTCACCCCTCCACTTT
TRBV7-9	TRBD1	TRBJ1-5	.	CASSPPGTGLQPQHF	TGTGCCAGCAGCCCGCCTGGGACAGGGCTTCAGCCCCAGCATTTT
TRBV6-5	.	TRBJ1-1	few	CASSYSRGLNTEAFF	TGTGCCAGCAGTTACTCGAGGGGGTTGAACACTGAAGCTTTCTTT
TRBV5-1	TRBD2	TRBJ2-5	.	CASSLDSGGQETQYF	TGCGCCAGCAGCTTGGACAGCGGGGGGCAAGAGACCCAGTACTTC
TRBV27	.	TRBJ1-6	.	CASRPWEGGDSPLHF	TGTGCCAGCAGGCCCTGGGAGGGAGGGGATTCACCCCTCCACTTT
TRBV5-4	.	TRBJ2-3	.	CASSLELVDTQYF	TGTGCCAGCAGCTTGGAGCTGGTAGATACGCAGTATTTT
TRBV29-1	.	TRBJ2-4	.	CSVQDRLAKNIQYF	TGCAGCGTTCAGGACAGACTAGCCAAAAACATTCAGTACTTC
TRBV4-1	.	TRBJ2-3	.	CASSHRTESTDTQYF	TGCGCCAGCAGCCACAGGACAGAGAGCACAGATACGCAGTATTTT
TRBV6-1	TRBD1	TRBJ1-4	.	CASSSRTGRNEKLFF	TGTGCCAGCAGTTCCCGGACAGGGCGTAATGAAAAACTGTTTTTT
TRBV4-1	.	TRBJ2-6	.	CASSPDSGAGANVLTF	TGCGCCAGCAGCCCCGATTCGGGGGCTGGGGCCAACGTCCTGACTTTC
TRBV18	.	TRBJ1-5	.	CASSPTRNGNQPQHF	TGTGCCAGCTCACCAACCAGGAATGGGAATCAGCCCCAGCATTTT
TRBV2	.	TRBJ2-3	.	CASPRSRGRTDTQYF	TGTGCCAGCCCCCGGAGTAGGGGTCGGACAGATACGCAGTATTTT
TRBV5-1	TRBD2	TRBJ2-1	.	CASSFGKRGLYNEQFF	TGCGCCAGCAGCTTCGGAAAGCGGGGTCTCTACAATGAGCAGTTCTTC
TRBV10-1	TRBD2	TRBJ2-1	.	CASSAGLAGGHEQFF	TGCGCCAGCAGTGCGGGACTAGCGGGGGGTCATGAGCAGTTCTTC
TRBV9	TRBD1	TRBJ1-6	.	CASSGYTGGDSPLHF	TGTGCCAGCAGCGGGTATACAGGGGGGGATTCACCCCTCCACTTT
TRBV4-2	.	TRBJ1-5	.	CASSQNIGGPTALSNQPQHF	TGTGCCAGCAGCCAAAATATAGGGGGTCCGACAGCCCTTAGCAATCAGCCCCAGCATTTT
TRBV19	TRBD1	TRBJ1-1	.	CASSTYGGTGEAFF	TGTGCCAGTAGTACCTACGGTGGGACAGGGGAAGCTTTCTTT
TRBV2	TRBD1	TRBJ1-3	.	CASGTGGGGNTIYF	TGTGCCAGCGGGACAGGGGGCGGTGGAAACACCATATATTTT
TRBV7-2	.	TRBJ1-6	.	CASSLESRNSPLHF	TGTGCCAGCAGCTTAGAGTCCAGGAATTCACCCCTCCACTTT
TRBV2	TRBD1	TRBJ2-5	.	CASGTGMETQYF	TGTGCCAGCGGGACAGGGATGGAGACCCAGTACTTC
TRBV27	TRBD2	TRBJ2-2	.	CASSRGGLAQNTGELFF	TGTGCCAGCAGCCGAGGTGGACTAGCCCAGAACACCGGGGAGCTGTTTTTT
TRBV12-5	TRBD1	TRBJ1-5	.	CASGSGQGSNQPQHF	TGTGCTAGTGGTAGCGGACAGGGGAGCAATCAGCCCCAGCATTTT
TRBV19	.	TRBJ1-1	.	CASSLPSTGVGAEAFF	TGTGCCAGTAGTCTTCCTTCCACGGGGGTAGGAGCTGAAGCTTTCTTT
TRBV10-1	TRBD1	TRBJ2-7	.	CASLRGIVGQGSHEQYF	TGCGCCAGCTTACGGGGAATCGTGGGACAGGGGTCCCACGAGCAGTACTTC
TRBV20-1	.	TRBJ1-2	.	CSAYNNYGYTF	TGCAGTGCTTACAATAACTATGGCTACACCTTC
TRBV5-1	TRBD1	TRBJ1-2	.	CASSPVGQGSEGYTF	TGCGCCAGCAGTCCAGTGGGACAGGGTTCGGAAGGCTACACCTTC
TRBV7-9	.	TRBJ1-1	once	CASAGGVNTEAFF	TGTGCCAGCGCCGGGGGGGTGAACACTGAAGCTTTCTTT
TRBV9	.	TRBJ2-2	.	CASSGQTNTGELFF	TGTGCCAGCAGCGGACAGACGAACACCGGGGAGCTGTTTTTT
TRBV10-2	TRBD1	TRBJ2-7	few	CASSMGQGLSQYF	TGCGCCAGCAGCATGGGACAGGGGCTCTCGCAGTACTTC
TRBV9	TRBD2	TRBJ2-1	.	CASSSTSGGRSSYNEQFF	TGTGCCAGCAGCTCGACTAGCGGGGGCCGGAGCTCCTACAATGAGCAGTTCTTC
TRBV5-1	.	TRBJ1-6	.	CASSAGTGGSPLHF	TGCGCCAGCAGCGCCGGGACGGGGGGCTCACCCCTCCACTTT
TRBV5-4	TRBD2	TRBJ2-1	.	CASSFRTSGGFEQFF	TGTGCCAGCAGCTTTAGGACTAGCGGGGGATTTGAGCAGTTCTTC
TRBV11-1	TRBD1	TRBJ2-5	.	CASSNLQGARETQYF	TGTGCCAGCAGCAACCTACAGGGGGCTCGGGAGACCCAGTACTTC
TRBV6-5	TRBD1	TRBJ2-1	.	CASSYSSGQGNEQFF	TGTGCCAGCAGTTACTCCTCGGGACAGGGTAATGAGCAGTTCTTC
TRBV20-1	.	TRBJ2-1	.	CSALLVGEQFF	TGCAGTGCCCTACTAGTCGGGGAGCAGTTCTTC
TRBV4-3	TRBD1	TRBJ2-6	.	CASSQTGGSGANVLTF	TGCGCCAGCAGCCAGACAGGGGGCTCTGGGGCCAACGTCCTGACTTTC
TRBV19	TRBD1	TRBJ1-6	few	CASSTTGTGQGSPLHF	TGTGCCAGTAGTACGACCGGGACAGGGCAGGGTTCACCCCTCCACTTT